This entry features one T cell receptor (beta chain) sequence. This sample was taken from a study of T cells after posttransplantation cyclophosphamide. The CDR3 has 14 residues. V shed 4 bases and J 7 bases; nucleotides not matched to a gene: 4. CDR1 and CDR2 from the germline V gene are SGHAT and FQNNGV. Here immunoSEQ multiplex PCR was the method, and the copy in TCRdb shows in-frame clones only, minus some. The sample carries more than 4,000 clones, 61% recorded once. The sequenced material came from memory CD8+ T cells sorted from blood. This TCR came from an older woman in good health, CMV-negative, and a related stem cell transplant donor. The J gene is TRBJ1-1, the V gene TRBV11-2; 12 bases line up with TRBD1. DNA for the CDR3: TGTGCCAGCAGCTCCGGGACAGGGGGCTTTGAAGCTTTCTTT. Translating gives CASSSGTGGFEAFF.